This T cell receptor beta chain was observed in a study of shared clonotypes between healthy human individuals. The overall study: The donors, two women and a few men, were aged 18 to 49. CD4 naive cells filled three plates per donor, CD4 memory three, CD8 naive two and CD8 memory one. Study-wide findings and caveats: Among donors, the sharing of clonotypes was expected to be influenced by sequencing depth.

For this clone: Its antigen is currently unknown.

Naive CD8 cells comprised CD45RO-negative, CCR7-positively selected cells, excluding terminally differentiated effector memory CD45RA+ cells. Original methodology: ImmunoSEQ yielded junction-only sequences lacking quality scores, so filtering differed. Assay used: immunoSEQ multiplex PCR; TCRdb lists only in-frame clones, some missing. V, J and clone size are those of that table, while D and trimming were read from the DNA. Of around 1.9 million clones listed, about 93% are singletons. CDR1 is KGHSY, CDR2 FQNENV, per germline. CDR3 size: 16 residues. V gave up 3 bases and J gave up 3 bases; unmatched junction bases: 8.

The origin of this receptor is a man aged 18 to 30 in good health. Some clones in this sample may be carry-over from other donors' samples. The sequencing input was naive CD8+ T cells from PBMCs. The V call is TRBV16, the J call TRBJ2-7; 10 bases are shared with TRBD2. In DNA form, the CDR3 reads TGTGCCAGCAGCCATCAAGGTAGCGGGAGGCTCTACGAGCAGTACTTC. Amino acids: CASSHQGSGRLYEQYF.